One sample yielded the 15 T cell receptor beta chains listed below, sequenced in a study of cytomegalovirus exposure and HLA in healthy donors (TCRdb year 2017). The library was prepared using the immunoSEQ multiplex PCR assay. Not all clones reach the TCRdb copy of this immuneACCESS table, which keeps in-frame sequences only. Checked studies attribute under half of the gap to unresolved V genes and leave the rest unexplained. Counted in this sample were around 170,000 clones; 88% of them appeared once. The top ten clonotypes cover 2.5% to 3% of the sample. The source material was PBMCs. The receptor source for this set is a man younger than 35 in good health and CMV-seronegative.

The chain is built from TRBV10-1 and TRBJ2-1, with TRBD2 as a possible D gene (5 bases). CDR1 is WNHNN and CDR2 is SYGVQD in the germline V gene (reference sequence). The CDR3 sequence is 14 residues long. Trimming removed 6 bases at V and 0 bases at J, with 9 bases between. CDR3 nucleotides: TGCGCCAGCAGCGGGGAGAGCTCCTACAATGAGCAGTTCTTC. Amino acid sequence: CASSGESSYNEQFF.

The genes are TRBV6-5 and TRBJ1-4; D remains unclear. Germline-derived CDR1 and CDR2 are MNHEY and SVGAGI. V dropped 0 bases and J dropped 5 bases, with 13 bases sitting between them. The CDR3 contains 16 residues. The DNA for the CDR3 is TGTGCCAGCAGTTACTCCTATCTGGGAGACAATGAAAAACTGTTTTTT. Its translation is CASSYSYLGDNEKLFF.

J is TRBJ1-1 and V is TRBV18, with TRBD1 matching 11 bases. The CDR3 covers 15 residues. In germline, CDR1 is KGHSH, CDR2 LQKENI. Unmatched junction bases numbered 7, after V lost 4 bases and J lost 6 bases. The chain's CDR3 is CASSLGQGAGPEAFF. Here the CDR3 DNA reads TGTGCCAGCTCACTTGGACAGGGGGCGGGCCCTGAAGCTTTCTTT. The whole variable domain, remainder taken from reference TRBV18 and TRBJ1-1, is NAGVMQNPRHLVRRRGQEARLRCSPMKGHSHVYWYRQLPEEGLKFMVYLQKENIIDESGMPKERFSAEFPKEGPSILRIQQVVRGDSAAYFCASSLGQGAGPEAFFGQGTRLTVV.

This clone has a single count. The chain couples TRBV6-1 to TRBJ1-2; 11 bases line up with TRBD1. V gave up 4 bases and J gave up 5 bases; unmatched junction bases: 9. The CDR3 extends over 16 amino acids. The germline gives CDR1 MNHNS, CDR2 SASEGT. The CDR3 spells CASSVLRDRGFYGYTF. For the CDR3, the DNA is TGTGCCAGCAGTGTGCTCCGGGACAGGGGGTTTTATGGCTACACCTTC.

The chain links TRBV7-2 to TRBJ2-7; unclear D gene. The CDR3 runs 13 residues. The V gene lost 2 bases and the J gene lost 3 bases, with 8 bases spanning the gap. Germline V gene lookup returns CDR1 SGHTA and CDR2 FQGNSA. The CDR3 DNA reads TGTGCCAGCAGCTTATGGTACAACTACGAGCAGTACTTC. It specifies CASSLWYNYEQYF.

This sequence joins TRBV28 and TRBJ2-7, with 9 bases fitting TRBD1. The CDR3 consists of 11 residues. With V trimmed by 5 bases and J by 12 bases, 5 bases remained unmatched. Germline assignment: CDR1 MDHEN and CDR2 SYDVKM. The CDR3 region is CASSPGQGPYF. In DNA form, the CDR3 reads TGTGCCAGCAGTCCCGGACAGGGGCCGTACTTC.

The rearrangement uses TRBV30 and TRBJ2-3, with TRBD2 matching 9 bases. Germline V gene sequence: CDR1 GTSNPN, CDR2 SVGIG (reference sequence). This CDR3 spans 15 amino acids. V dropped 0 bases and J dropped 2; count of bases not matched to a gene: 3. Here the CDR3 reads CAWSVGGGDTDTQYF. The CDR3 DNA is TGTGCCTGGAGTGTGGGCGGGGGGGACACAGATACGCAGTATTTT.

The V and J genes are TRBV5-1 and TRBJ2-3; the D is unclear. The CDR3 runs 14 residues. V lost 0 bases to trimming and J lost 0 bases, with 5 bases between them. Germline V gene data show CDR1 as SGHRS and CDR2 as YFSETQ. CDR3: CASSLALSTDTQYF. CDR3 DNA sequence: TGCGCCAGCAGCTTGGCCTTAAGCACAGATACGCAGTATTTT. Full variable domain (outside the CDR3, taken from reference TRBV5-1 and TRBJ2-3): KAGVTQTPRYLIKTRGQQVTLSCSPISGHRSVSWYQQTPGQGLQFLFEYFSETQRNKGNFPGRFSGRQFSNSRSEMNVSTLELGDSALYLCASSLALSTDTQYFGPGTRLTVL.

The rearrangement links TRBV5-1 to TRBJ1-3; no firm D call. The germline V and J ends were trimmed by 5 bases and 0 bases, with 9 bases remaining between them. CDR1 is SGHRS, CDR2 YFSETQ, per germline. The CDR3 spans 14 residues. CDR3 coding DNA: TGCGCCAGCAGAGGAGCCGTCTCTGGAAACACCATATATTTT. Translated: CASRGAVSGNTIYF.

The CDR3 DNA is TGTGCCAGCAGTTTATCTCGCCGACATCCCAATGGCTACACCTTC. Translated: CASSLSRRHPNGYTF. The chain combines TRBV27 with TRBJ1-2; D is ambiguous. Germline CDR1 and CDR2: MNHEY and SMNVEV (reference sequence). There are 15 residues in the CDR3. With 0 bases removed from V and 6 bases from J, the gap between germline ends came to 14 bases.

The chain has TRBV15 and TRBJ1-5, with 8 bases identical to TRBD1. CDR3 length: 16 residues. Germline lookup yields CDR1 LNHNV and CDR2 YYDKDF (reference sequence). V gave up 3 bases and J gave up 5 bases; unmatched junction bases: 9. CDR3 DNA sequence: TGTGCCACCAGCAGTCCCGGGACAGGCTACCATCAGCCCCAGCATTTT. Protein sequence: CATSSPGTGYHQPQHF. Complete variable domain (other parts from reference TRBV15 and TRBJ1-5): DAMVIQNPRYQVTQFGKPVTLSCSQTLNHNVMYWYQQKSSQAPKLLFHYYDKDFNNEADTPDNFQSRRPNTSFCFLDIRSPGLGDTAMYLCATSSPGTGYHQPQHFGDGTRLSIL.

This clone was seen just once. The J gene is TRBJ2-5, the V gene TRBV19; TRBD2 matches at 7 bases. The germline V gene has CDR1 LNHDA and CDR2 SQIVND (reference sequence). This CDR3 has 14 amino acids. With 3 bases clipped from V and 5 bases from J, the junction kept 6 bases outside the gene matches. The DNA for the CDR3 is TGTGCCAGTAGTATTGGGGGAGGGAGTGAGACCCAGTACTTC. Translation gives CASSIGGGSETQYF. Variable domain in full (rest from reference TRBV19 and TRBJ2-5): DGGITQSPKYLFRKEGQNVTLSCEQNLNHDAMYWYRQDPGQGLRLIYYSQIVNDFQKGDIAEGYSVSREKKESFPLTVTSAQKNPTAFYLCASSIGGGSETQYFGPGTRLLVL.

The rearrangement joins TRBV27 to TRBJ1-2, with 7 bases that match TRBD1. The germline CDR1 and CDR2 sequences are MNHEY and SMNVEV (reference sequence). The CDR3 has 14 residues. J lost 8 bases, V lost 3 bases, and 9 bases had no gene match. The CDR3 region is CASSFWTGQGGYTF. CDR3 in DNA: TGTGCCAGCAGTTTTTGGACAGGCCAAGGGGGCTACACCTTC.

This chain connects TRBV5-1 to TRBJ2-5, with 11 bases aligning to TRBD2. Trimming removed 0 bases from V and 1 base from J; junction bases left unmatched: 2. Per the germline V gene, CDR1 is SGHRS and CDR2 is YFSETQ. The CDR3 consists of 16 residues. The CDR3 here is CASSLVAGGRQETQYF. The CDR3 region has the DNA TGCGCCAGCAGCTTGGTAGCGGGGGGGCGCCAAGAGACCCAGTACTTC.

V and J are TRBV6-1 and TRBJ2-7; D uncertain. Trimming cost V 6 bases and J 3 bases, with 9 bases left between them. CDR3 length: 12 residues. Per the germline V gene, CDR1 is MNHNS and CDR2 is SASEGT. The CDR3 loop reads CASSSINYEQYV. In DNA, the CDR3 is TGTGCCAGCAGCTCCATCAACTACGAGCAGTACGTC.